These 26 T cell receptor beta chains were all obtained from the same sample, sequenced in a study of blood T cell repertoires in COVID-19. Sequencing used immunoSEQ multiplex PCR; TCRdb keeps in-frame clones, though not all of them. The sample carries approximately 220,000 clones, about 87% recorded once. The sequenced sample consisted of PBMCs or T cells enriched from blood (not recorded which). The source of these receptors is a woman aged 25 to 45 who had recovered from COVID-19.

V gene TRBV12-3 or TRBV12-4 combines with J gene TRBJ2-7; the match to TRBD1 covers 7 bases. V shed 5 bases, J shed 4 bases, and the junction held 2 bases outside the gene matches. CDR3 length: 12 residues. CDR3 nucleotides: TGTGCCAGCAGTCGGGGACAGTACGAGCAGTACTTC. Translation gives CASSRGQYEQYF.

This clone was counted only a few times. The gene calls are TRBV21-1 and TRBJ2-7; the table gives TRBD1 as D, unverified against the DNA. TRBV21-1 is recorded as a pseudogene. The CDR3 length is 15 residues. The DNA of the CDR3 is TGTGCCAGCAGCAAAGGACACAGGGTCGGCTACGAGCAGTACTTC. Translated: CASSKGHRVGYEQYF.

J is TRBJ1-2 and V is TRBV2; no firm D call. CDR1 and CDR2 (germline): SNHLY, FYNNEI. This CDR3 spans 12 amino acids. Trimming pared 4 bases from V and 8 bases from J, leaving 11 bases between. CDR3 DNA: TGTGCCAGCAGTGTAGCAGATCGGGGCTACACCTTC. It is translated as CASSVADRGYTF.

This rearrangement joins TRBV5-1 to TRBJ1-2; possibly TRBD1 for D (6 bases). The CDR3 runs to 15 residues. The V end lost 4 bases, the J end lost 8 bases, and 21 bases lay between the germline ends. Germline CDR1 SGHRS, CDR2 YFSETQ. Written as DNA, the CDR3 is TGCGCCAGCAGCCCGGGAGGACAGATGGCTGGGGGCTACACCTTC. Translation gives CASSPGGQMAGGYTF.

The chain is built from TRBV10-3 and TRBJ2-7; perhaps TRBD1 as D (6 bases). Germline CDR1 ENHRY, CDR2 SYGVKD. V lost 11 bases to trimming and J lost 5 bases, with 10 bases between them. This CDR3 region has 10 residues. Here the CDR3 reads CAAGGHEQYF. The DNA for the CDR3 is TGTGCCGCTGGGGGCCACGAGCAGTACTTC.

This clone appeared a single time. The genes are TRBV4-2 and TRBJ1-1; maybe TRBD1 (6 bases). There are 15 residues in the CDR3. From germline, CDR1 is LGHNA and CDR2 YNFKEQ. Trimming took off 1 base at V and 0 bases at J, with 9 bases between the two ends. The CDR3 protein is CASSQVGQLNTEAFF. The CDR3 DNA is TGTGCCAGCAGCCAAGTTGGACAGCTGAACACTGAAGCTTTCTTT.

The V call is TRBV29-1, the J call TRBJ1-2, with 10 bases matching TRBD1. Germline CDR1 reads SQVTM; CDR2 reads ANQGSEA. V was pared by 5 bases and J by 3 bases, with 3 bases of the junction left unmatched. This CDR3 contains 13 residues. The CDR3 reads CSVLTGGDYGYTF. The CDR3 nucleotides read TGCAGCGTTTTGACAGGGGGCGACTATGGCTACACCTTC.

The J gene is TRBJ1-2, the V gene TRBV7-8; a possible D gene is TRBD1 (5 bases). CDR1 and CDR2 (germline): SGHVS, FQNEAQ. Between the trimmed V and J ends, which lost 5 bases and 5 bases, there was a span of 18 bases. This CDR3 spans 15 amino acids. CDR3 loop: CASSRSPGTSYGYTF. The CDR3 DNA reads TGTGCCAGCAGCCGATCCCCCGGGACTTCGTATGGCTACACCTTC.

The chain couples TRBV6-5 to TRBJ2-7; 9 bases are shared with TRBD1. V was clipped by 7 bases and J by 3 bases; unmatched bases: 7. CDR3 length: 14 residues. CDR1 is MNHEY and CDR2 is SVGAGI in the germline V gene. For the CDR3, the DNA is TGTGCCAGCAAAATGGGACAGGGCGACTACGAGCAGTACTTC. Its translation: CASKMGQGDYEQYF.

CDR3 nucleotides: TGTGCCAGCAGTCGTGGACAGGGTAGAGGCTACACCTTC. This codes for CASSRGQGRGYTF. V and J are TRBV6-2 or TRBV6-3 and TRBJ1-2; 8 bases fit TRBD1. Per the germline V gene, CDR1 is MNHEY and CDR2 is SVGEGT. This CDR3 comprises 13 residues. J gave up 8 bases and V 5 bases, and 7 bases lay outside the gene matches.

V and J are TRBV5-5 and TRBJ1-1, with D hard to call. CDR1 and CDR2 from the germline V gene are SGHKS and YYEKEE (reference sequence). The CDR3 is 11 amino acids. V gave up 0 bases and J gave up 8 bases, with 5 bases separating them. The CDR3 sequence is CASSLVREAFF. For the CDR3, the DNA is TGTGCCAGCAGCTTGGTCAGGGAAGCTTTCTTT.

DNA of the CDR3: TGTGCCAGCAGTTTTGTAAAGAGCTCCTATAATTCACCCCTCCACTTT. The encoded protein is CASSFVKSSYNSPLHF. This sequence joins TRBV27 and TRBJ1-6; D remains ambiguous. Trimming took 3 bases from V and 0 from J, leaving 9 bases between them. The CDR3 is 16 amino acids. Germline-derived CDR1 and CDR2 are MNHEY and SMNVEV (reference sequence).

This clone turned up a few times. This chain links TRBV5-1 with TRBJ1-2; 8 bases agree with TRBD1. Germline V gives CDR1 SGHRS, CDR2 YFSETQ. The CDR3 covers 14 residues. Trimming removed 0 bases from V and 6 bases from J; junction bases left unmatched: 4. The CDR3 reads CASSLDSTGDGYTF. The DNA of the CDR3 is TGCGCCAGCAGCTTGGACTCGACAGGGGATGGCTACACCTTC. The full variable domain, with the rest looked up from reference TRBV5-1 and TRBJ1-2, is KAGVTQTPRYLIKTRGQQVTLSCSPISGHRSVSWYQQTPGQGLQFLFEYFSETQRNKGNFPGRFSGRQFSNSRSEMNVSTLELGDSALYLCASSLDSTGDGYTFGSGTRLTVV.

The chain couples TRBV9 to TRBJ2-2; 11 nucleotides align to TRBD2. The CDR3 totals 17 residues. Germline assignment: CDR1 SGDLS and CDR2 YYNGEE. V lost 4 bases and J lost 5; bases outside the gene matches: 10. CDR3 protein: CASSSPTSGAGTGELFF. CDR3 DNA sequence: TGTGCCAGCAGCTCCCCGACTAGCGGGGCTGGGACCGGGGAGCTGTTTTTT.

This clone was seen just once. This chain connects TRBV5-8 to TRBJ2-3, with TRBD2 as a possible D gene (6 bases). V was pared by 4 bases and J by 1 base, with 16 bases between. CDR1 is SGHTS, CDR2 YDEGEE, per germline. CDR3 length equals 16 residues. In DNA form, the CDR3 reads TGTGCCAGCAGCGCGGGGAGACCGGTTGGCACAGATACGCAGTATTTT. It is translated as CASSAGRPVGTDTQYF.

The rearrangement uses TRBV27 and TRBJ2-7, with D hard to call. V shed 2 bases and J shed 2 bases, with 10 bases lying between them. This CDR3 comprises 14 residues. In germline, CDR1 is MNHEY, CDR2 SMNVEV (reference sequence). As DNA, the CDR3 is TGTGCCAGCAGTTTAACTTCACCCGCCTACGAGCAGTACTTC. Protein sequence: CASSLTSPAYEQYF.

This clone was seen once. This rearrangement joins TRBV4-2 to TRBJ2-3; the D gene is possibly TRBD2 (6 bases). The V end lost 6 bases, the J end lost 3 bases, and 19 bases lay between the germline ends. Germline loops: CDR1 LGHNA, CDR2 YNFKEQ. The CDR3 has 16 amino acids. For the CDR3, the DNA is TGTGCCAGCAGACGAAACCATGGGGGGAGTACAGATACGCAGTATTTT. Translation gives CASRRNHGGSTDTQYF.

V gene TRBV5-1 combines with J gene TRBJ2-3, with 11 bases lining up with TRBD2. Germline CDR1 and CDR2: SGHRS and YFSETQ. The CDR3 contains 15 residues. The junction had 2 bases not matched to a gene; V was cut back by 3 bases and J by 2 bases. The CDR3 is CASSSTSGDTDTQYF. The CDR3 DNA follows: TGCGCCAGCAGCTCGACTAGCGGGGACACAGATACGCAGTATTTT.

The chain carries TRBV7-3 and TRBJ2-3; D ambiguous. The CDR3 is made up of 12 amino acids. Trimming removed 5 bases from V and 0 bases from J, with 3 bases in between. Germline assignment: CDR1 SGHTA and CDR2 FQGTGA. This CDR3 reads CASSLSTDTQYF. CDR3 nucleotide sequence: TGTGCCAGCAGCCTCAGCACAGATACGCAGTATTTT.

The rearrangement joins TRBV2 to TRBJ2-1, with D perhaps matching TRBD2 (6 bases). Trimming removed 4 bases from V and 7 bases from J, with 17 bases in between. This CDR3 has 15 residues. Germline V gene sequence: CDR1 SNHLY, CDR2 FYNNEI. This CDR3 reads CASSGSTSLANEQFF. In DNA form, the CDR3 reads TGTGCCAGCAGTGGATCGACTAGTTTAGCAAATGAGCAGTTCTTC.

The chain carries TRBV7-2 and TRBJ2-7; 8 bases agree with TRBD1. With V trimmed by 5 bases and J by 2 bases, 5 bases remained unmatched. Germline V gene sequence: CDR1 SGHTA, CDR2 FQGNSA. CDR3 length: 14 residues. CDR3 in amino acids: CASSDRGLTYEQYF. The CDR3 region has the DNA TGTGCCAGCAGCGACAGGGGCCTGACCTACGAGCAGTACTTC.

The genes are TRBV6-2 or TRBV6-3 and TRBJ2-5; D is unresolved. V lost 2 bases, J lost 0 bases, and 4 bases lay in between. CDR3 length equals 13 residues. Germline V lookup: CDR1 MNHEY, CDR2 SVGEGT. The DNA of the CDR3 is TGTGCCAGCAGTTACCGGGACCAAGAGACCCAGTACTTC. Amino acids: CASSYRDQETQYF.

CDR3 coding DNA: TGTGCCAGCAGCTCCAGGGGGTTTGGCACTGAAGCTTTCTTT. Its translation: CASSSRGFGTEAFF. The genes are TRBV7-9 and TRBJ1-1, with 7 bases aligning to TRBD1. This CDR3 is 14 amino acids long. The germline CDR1 and CDR2 sequences are SEHNR and FQNEAQ (reference sequence). After removal of 4 bases from V and 4 bases from J, the junction contained 6 bases not matched to a gene.

This rearrangement joins TRBV19 to TRBJ2-2, with 7 bases aligning to TRBD1. Germline V gene data show CDR1 as LNHDA and CDR2 as SQIVND (reference sequence). The CDR3 length is 14 residues. Trimming removed 8 bases from V and 4 bases from J; junction bases left unmatched: 7. Here the CDR3 reads CASGAGGLTGELFF. DNA for the CDR3: TGTGCCAGTGGGGCAGGGGGTCTCACCGGGGAGCTGTTTTTT. The full variable domain, rest sourced from reference TRBV19 and TRBJ2-2, is DGGITQSPKYLFRKEGQNVTLSCEQNLNHDAMYWYRQDPGQGLRLIYYSQIVNDFQKGDIAEGYSVSREKKESFPLTVTSAQKNPTAFYLCASGAGGLTGELFFGEGSRLTVL.

Turning to this clone: This sample includes further DNA sequences coding for the same CDR3. The chain combines TRBV15 with TRBJ1-2; D gene ambiguous. This CDR3 is built from 13 residues. Germline CDR1 is LNHNV and CDR2 is YYDKDF (reference sequence). With 0 bases removed from V and 8 bases from J, the gap between germline ends came to 10 bases. This CDR3 reads CATSRERSGGYTF. CDR3 sequence (DNA): TGTGCCACCAGCAGAGAACGGAGCGGGGGCTACACCTTC.

The rearrangement links TRBV14 to TRBJ1-1; TRBD1 aligns across 8 bases. CDR1 SGHDN and CDR2 FVKESK come from the germline V gene. The CDR3 has 12 amino acids. J gave up 9 bases and V 4 bases, and 4 bases lay outside the gene matches. The CDR3 DNA sequence: TGTGCCAGCAGCCGAGGGGACAGGCAAGCTTTCTTT. It codes for CASSRGDRQAFF.